The present TCR beta chain was sequenced within a study of cytomegalovirus exposure and HLA in healthy donors. Details on this clone: Its antigen is unidentified.

The V gene's germline CDR1 is SGHTS and CDR2 YDEGEE. The CDR3 spans 15 residues. V dropped 5 bases and J dropped 3; count of bases not matched to a gene: 11. The PCR used 60 Vbeta and 13 Jbeta primers. Here immunoSEQ multiplex PCR was the method, and the copy in TCRdb shows in-frame clones only, minus some. The repertoire has 170,000 or so clones, roughly four fifths of them found once; the top ten carry roughly 1.5%. Study-wide results and limits: The likely origin of a cluster of highly shared sequence variants was a sequencing artifact. Later analysis associated a missense DCLRE1C variant with TCR beta V- and J-gene trimming.

The chain links TRBV5-8 to TRBJ2-7; 7 bases are a match to TRBD1. The receptor was derived from a man between 50 and 59 years old in good health and CMV-seronegative. Sequencing was done on a sample of PBMCs. DNA for the CDR3: TGTGCCAGCAGGATGGGAATGCCAGGGGGCTACGAGCAGTACTTC. Residues: CASRMGMPGGYEQYF.